These 12 T cell receptor beta chains share one sample of origin, sequenced in a study of prognosis after radiotherapy for stage I lung cancer. Genomic DNA was the source, and TCR beta CDR3 was amplified from it by two-round multiplex PCR. Round one of PCR was performed, and it used primers specific to each TRBV and TRBJ gene. TCRdb re-analysed the multiplex PCR reads in MiXCR, keeping a single row per CDR3 protein. The sample lists fewer than 65,000 distinct CDR3 sequences; about 37% were seen once. The input for sequencing was PBMCs, taken before or after stereotactic body radiation therapy (not recorded which). Receptor source: a donor of 50 years or more with non-small cell lung cancer.

Many counts were recorded for this clonotype. This chain uses TRBV7-2 with TRBJ2-2; a possible D gene is TRBD1 (5 bases). There are 15 residues in the CDR3. V was cut by 3 bases and J by 7 bases, with 15 bases left in between. Germline V gene sequence: CDR1 SGHTA, CDR2 FQGNSA. CDR3 coding DNA: TGTGCCAGCAGCTTCAGGACGGGCCAGGGCGGGGAGCTGTTTTTT. Protein sequence: CASSFRTGQGGELFF.

This clonotype was recorded at least ten times. The CDR3 DNA follows: TGCGCCAGCAGCTTGGCCCCTCCTCAAGAGACCCAGTACTTC. Translation: CASSLAPPQETQYF. The J gene is TRBJ2-5, the V gene TRBV5-1; D call uncertain. Trimming stripped 0 bases from V and 2 bases from J, with 8 bases between. The CDR3 runs 14 residues. The V gene's germline CDR1 is SGHRS and CDR2 YFSETQ.

Many counts were recorded for this clonotype. The chain recombines TRBV12-3 or TRBV12-4 with TRBJ1-1, with D maybe TRBD1 (6 bases). The CDR3 consists of 15 residues. V lost 1 base, J lost 4 bases, and 13 bases lay in between. The CDR3 nucleotides are TGTGCCAGCAGTTTAGTGGGGGGCTGGACCACTGAAGCTTTCTTT. Translation gives CASSLVGGWTTEAFF.

This rearrangement joins TRBV19 to TRBJ1-2; D uncertain. The germline V gene encodes CDR1 LNHDA and CDR2 SQIVND (reference sequence). V was pared by 3 bases and J by 5 bases, with 13 bases between. This CDR3 is 14 amino acids long. The DNA of the CDR3 is TGTGCCAGTAGTATCCTCGACGCTGGATATGGCTACACCTTC. As protein: CASSILDAGYGYTF.

The table lists this clonotype with many counts. The chain has TRBV20-1 and TRBJ1-1; TRBD1 is a possible D gene (6 bases). V shed 3 bases and J shed 5 bases, with 13 bases lying between them. CDR1 DFQATT and CDR2 SNEGSKA come from the germline V gene (reference sequence). This CDR3 spans 13 amino acids. The CDR3 region has the DNA TGCAGTGCTAGTGCCGGGACAAGAACTGAAGCTTTCTTT. This encodes CSASAGTRTEAFF.

On this clonotype: A much larger clone differs from this one at a single base, so this may be a read error. The V call is TRBV6-5, the J call TRBJ2-5; TRBD2 aligns across 9 bases. Germline CDR1 is MNHEY and CDR2 is SVGAGI. The CDR3 loop spans 16 amino acids. Here the CDR3 DNA reads TGTGCCAGCACACCATTACCGGGACTAGCAAAAGAGACCAAGTACTTC. Translation gives CASTPLPGLAKETKYF.

This clonotype was detected once. CDR3: CAISCPPGLANHNEQFF. CDR3 DNA sequence: TGTGCCATCAGTTGTCCCCCGGGACTAGCTAATCACAATGAGCAGTTCTTC. The V and J genes are TRBV10-3 and TRBJ2-1, with TRBD2 matching 9 bases. CDR1 is ENHRY and CDR2 is SYGVKD in the germline V gene. The CDR3 has 17 amino acids. The J segment lost 5 bases and the V segment lost 5 bases, leaving 13 bases of the junction unmatched.

This clonotype was recorded many times. The rearrangement uses TRBV2 and TRBJ2-1; 8 positions agree with TRBD1. The germline V gene encodes CDR1 SNHLY and CDR2 FYNNEI. The V gene end was trimmed by 4 bases and the J gene end by 2 bases; junction bases not matched to a gene: 4. CDR3 size: 15 residues. This chain's CDR3 is CASSADRAAYNEQFF. CDR3 nucleotides: TGTGCCAGCAGTGCGGACAGGGCGGCCTACAATGAGCAGTTCTTC.

This clonotype was detected ten times or more. The V gene is TRBV4-1, the J gene TRBJ1-6; TRBD1 aligns across 7 bases. CDR1 and CDR2 from the germline V gene are MGHRA and YSYEKL. The CDR3 consists of 15 residues. Unmatched junction bases numbered 8, after V lost 4 bases and J lost 8 bases. The CDR3 reads CASSPYGQGDSPLHF. The CDR3 nucleotides are TGCGCCAGCAGCCCATACGGGCAGGGGGATTCACCCCTCCACTTT.

The J gene is TRBJ1-2, the V gene TRBV27, with 8 bases matching TRBD1. J was trimmed by 6 bases and V by 4 bases; bases with no gene match: 7. Germline-derived CDR1 and CDR2 are MNHEY and SMNVEV (reference sequence). This CDR3 comprises 14 residues. CDR3 loop: CASSSLTGEDGYTF. CDR3 coding DNA: TGTGCCAGCAGTTCATTGACAGGGGAGGATGGCTACACCTTC.

At least ten counts were recorded for this clonotype. This sequence joins TRBV24-1 and TRBJ1-2; weak D call: TRBD1 (5 bases). The CDR3 is 11 residues long. Trimming shortened V by 10 bases and J by 0 bases, and 5 bases separated the two germline ends. Per the germline V gene, CDR1 is KGHDR and CDR2 is SFDVKD. Written as DNA, the CDR3 is TGTGCCACAGGGGCTAACTATGGCTACACCTTC. Protein product: CATGANYGYTF.

With regard to this clonotype: A read error may be the cause here, since a much bigger clone is one base away. The chain recombines TRBV6-5 with TRBJ1-1; D unclear. V shed 0 bases and J shed 4 bases, with 12 bases lying between them. This CDR3 has 15 amino acids. Germline V lookup: CDR1 MNHEY, CDR2 SVGAGI. The CDR3 loop reads CASSYSRYSGTEAFF. CDR3 sequence (DNA): TGTGCCAGCAGTTACTCTAGGTACAGTGGCACTGAAGCTTTCTTT.